This T cell receptor beta chain was captured by sequencing in a study of naive and memory T cell subsets. Overall study results and limits: In naive cells, over 85% of TCR sequences were seen only once. Expression changes during T cell differentiation may affect RNA-based TCR counts. TCR abundance followed a power law differing between naive and memory subsets.

An equimolar mix of two oligonucleotides served as the beta constant-region primer for TRBC1 and TRBC2. The ligated cDNA underwent four PCR rounds using SP2 and nested alpha and beta constant-region primers. TCRdb reprocessed the UMI-ligation and nested PCR reads with MiXCR, giving one entry per CDR3 protein. The sample lists 130,000 to 150,000 distinct CDR3 sequences; 15% to 20% were seen once. This clonotype was seen more than once but under ten times. No antigen is known for it. V lost 8 bases, J lost 0 bases, and 15 bases lay in between. The length of the CDR3 is 15 residues. The germline CDR1 and CDR2 sequences are LGHDT and YNNKEL (reference sequence).

The TCR was taken from a human donor in good health. Input material: naive CD4+ T cells from blood. The rearrangement joins TRBV3-1 to TRBJ2-3; possibly TRBD2 for D (5 bases). The CDR3 loop reads CASGLLDSSTDTQYF. The CDR3 nucleotides read TGTGCCAGCGGTCTCCTGGACTCGAGCACAGATACGCAGTATTTT.